This T cell receptor beta chain was captured by sequencing in a study of blood T cell repertoires in COVID-19. Study summary: T cells, B-cell-depleted T cells, or PBMCs provided the cDNA or gDNA that served as material.

The germline V and J ends were trimmed by 2 bases and 4 bases, with 13 bases remaining between them. Germline values: CDR1 SGHDT, CDR2 YYEEEE. This CDR3 spans 14 amino acids. In the original workflow: Nucleated cell counts were estimated from reference gene primer amplification. Clones were sequenced by immunoSEQ multiplex PCR, and TCRdb holds only the in-frame ones, with some missing. That table furnishes V, J and clone size, whereas the DNA furnished D and trimming. The top ten hold about 10% of the sample, which has about 390,000 clones, 85% to 90% seen once. Sequences were obtained from PBMCs or T cells enriched from blood (not recorded which). This TCR was sampled from a woman aged 50 to 60 who had recovered from COVID-19. The chain recombines TRBV5-6 with TRBJ2-7; D is uncertain. Written as DNA, the CDR3 is TGTGCCAGCAGCTTTAATCCAGGCAAGTACGAGCAGTACTTC. It specifies CASSFNPGKYEQYF.